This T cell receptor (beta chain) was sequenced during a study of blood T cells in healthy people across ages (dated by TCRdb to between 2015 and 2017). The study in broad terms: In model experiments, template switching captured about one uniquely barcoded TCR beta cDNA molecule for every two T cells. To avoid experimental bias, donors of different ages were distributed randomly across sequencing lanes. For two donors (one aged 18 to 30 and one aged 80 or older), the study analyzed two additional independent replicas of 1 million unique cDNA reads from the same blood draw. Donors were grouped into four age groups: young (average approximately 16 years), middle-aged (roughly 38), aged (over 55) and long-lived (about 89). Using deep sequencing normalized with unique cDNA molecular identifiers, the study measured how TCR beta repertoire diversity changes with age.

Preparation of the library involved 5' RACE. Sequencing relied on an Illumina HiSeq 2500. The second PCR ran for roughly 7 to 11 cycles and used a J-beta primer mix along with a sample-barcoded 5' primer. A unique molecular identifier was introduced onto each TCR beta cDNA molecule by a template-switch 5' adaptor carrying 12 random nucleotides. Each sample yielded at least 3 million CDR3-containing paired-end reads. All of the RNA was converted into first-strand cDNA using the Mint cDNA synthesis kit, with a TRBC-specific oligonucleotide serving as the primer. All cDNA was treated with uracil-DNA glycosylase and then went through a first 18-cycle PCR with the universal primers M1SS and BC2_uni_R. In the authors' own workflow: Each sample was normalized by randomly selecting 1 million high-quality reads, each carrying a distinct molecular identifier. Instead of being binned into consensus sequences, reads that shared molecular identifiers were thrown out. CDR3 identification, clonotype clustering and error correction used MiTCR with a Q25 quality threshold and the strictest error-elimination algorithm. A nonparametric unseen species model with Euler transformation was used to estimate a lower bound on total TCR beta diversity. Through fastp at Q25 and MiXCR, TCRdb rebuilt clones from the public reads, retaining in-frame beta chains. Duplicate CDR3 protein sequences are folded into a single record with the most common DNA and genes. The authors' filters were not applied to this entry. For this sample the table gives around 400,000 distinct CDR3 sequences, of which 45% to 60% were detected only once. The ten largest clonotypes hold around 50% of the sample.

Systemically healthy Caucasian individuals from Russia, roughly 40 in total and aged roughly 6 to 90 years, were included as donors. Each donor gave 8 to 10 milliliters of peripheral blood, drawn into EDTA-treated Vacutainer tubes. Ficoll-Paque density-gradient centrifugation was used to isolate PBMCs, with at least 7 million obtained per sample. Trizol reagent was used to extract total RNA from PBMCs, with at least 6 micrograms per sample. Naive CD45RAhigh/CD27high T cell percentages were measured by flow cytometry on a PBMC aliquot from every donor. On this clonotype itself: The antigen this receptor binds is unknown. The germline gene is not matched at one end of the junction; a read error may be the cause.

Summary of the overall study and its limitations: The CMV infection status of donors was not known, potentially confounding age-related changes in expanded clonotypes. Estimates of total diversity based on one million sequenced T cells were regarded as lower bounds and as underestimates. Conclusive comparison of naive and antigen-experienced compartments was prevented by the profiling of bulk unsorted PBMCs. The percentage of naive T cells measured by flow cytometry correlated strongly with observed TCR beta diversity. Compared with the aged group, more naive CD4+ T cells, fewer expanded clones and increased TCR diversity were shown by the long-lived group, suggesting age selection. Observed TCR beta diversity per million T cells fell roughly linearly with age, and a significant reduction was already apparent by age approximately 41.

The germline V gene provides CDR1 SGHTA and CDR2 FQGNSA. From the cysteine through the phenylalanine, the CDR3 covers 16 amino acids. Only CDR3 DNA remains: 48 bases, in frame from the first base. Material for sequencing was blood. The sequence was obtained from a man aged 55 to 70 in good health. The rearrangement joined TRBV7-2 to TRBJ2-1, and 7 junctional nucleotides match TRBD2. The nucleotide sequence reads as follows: TGTGCCAGCAGCTTATCAGCGGGAAGCTCCCACAATGAGCAGTTCTTC. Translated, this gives CASSLSAGSSHNEQFF.